A selection of T cell receptor beta chains follows, all from one sample in a study of molecular identifiers for immune sequencing clone quantification. TCRdb analysed the PCR reads with MiXCR anew, one entry per CDR3 protein. The sample includes about 60,000 distinct CDR3 sequences, 15% to 20% seen only once; the top ten take approximately 1.5%. Sample: naive CD8+ T cells from blood, with Jurkat cell RNA spiked in. The receptors originated from a human donor in good health. Some libraries in this study had Jurkat cell RNA spiked in. Each CDR3 is given without its conserved first and last residue.

v_call | cdr3_aa
TRBV20-1 | SARYRGIADTQY
TRBV29-1 | SVVWDEQY
TRBV5-1 | ASSLRGARTEAF
TRBV12-3/TRBV12-4 | ASSLGGQGQYNNYGYT
TRBV3-1 | ASSQVWTRVLINEQF
TRBV4-3 | ASSQSGQGLDNEQF
TRBV19 | ASSGPRGVYEQY
TRBV19 | ATALGGPSYEQY
TRBV6-6 | ASSEGGVSDY
TRBV7-2 | ASSPHPRDSQETQY
TRBV20-1 | SAPSSSGANVLI
TRBV5-4 | ASSLGTGIRTEAF